The clone carrying this T cell receptor (beta chain) was found many times. No antigen is known for it. The source of the sample is a study of early T cells in non-severe SARS-CoV-2 infection. Looking at the study overall: With bulk RNA from unsorted whole blood as input, sequencing yielded unpaired chains. Study results and caveats: Anti-spike CD8 responses were favored by VDJdb matching, which missed private and CD4 specificities.

Each cDNA molecule carried a unique molecular identifier. TCRdb ran MiXCR on the 5' RACE reads and lists one entry per CDR3 protein. The top ten clones hold about 15% of a sample with tens of thousands of distinct CDR3 sequences, over 20% of them seen once. This sequence was found in an adult who was a healthcare worker with PCR-confirmed SARS-CoV-2 infection or an uninfected control (not recorded which). Sequences were derived from whole blood, sampled at baseline.

The CDR3 sequence is CASSQLAGEDGYTF. CDR3 DNA sequence: TGTGCCAGCAGCCAACTGGCCGGGGAGGATGGCTACACCTTC. The chain recombines TRBV3-1 with TRBJ1-2, with D unresolved. The germline gives CDR1 LGHDT, CDR2 YNNKEL (reference sequence). V lost 2 bases and J 6 bases, leaving 13 bases between the germline ends. CDR3 length: 14 amino acids.